These 5 T cell receptor beta chains originate from one sample sequenced in a study of blood T cell repertoires in COVID-19 (dated by TCRdb to 2019 to 2021). Receptors were amplified or captured by the immunoSEQ multiplex PCR assay. TCRdb obtained this table from immuneACCESS and retained in-frame rearrangements with V and J assigned. These tables miss some clones; where compared with another copy, unresolved V genes account for less than half of the shortfall, and the remainder is unexplained. For this sample the table gives about 230,000 clones, of which 75% to 90% were detected only once. The ten largest clones represent around 2.6% of the sample. Sequenced material: peripheral blood. Receptors originate from an older woman with active or convalescent COVID-19.

This clone has only one observation. The V call is TRBV12-5, the J call TRBJ1-2; TRBD1 is a possible D gene (6 bases). The CDR3 length is 15 residues. V shed 1 base and J shed 5 bases, with 14 bases lying between them. Germline V gives CDR1 LGHNT, CDR2 FRNRAP. CDR3 region: CASGLDQAGEYGYTF. The CDR3 DNA reads TGTGCTAGTGGTTTGGACCAGGCAGGGGAATATGGCTACACCTTC.

This clone was picked up a small number of times. V gene TRBV4-1 combines with J gene TRBJ2-1; D possibly corresponds to TRBD2 (5 bases). Germline CDR1 reads MGHRA; CDR2 reads YSYEKL. The length of the CDR3 is 15 residues. Trimming took 4 bases from V and 10 from J, leaving 20 bases between them. For the CDR3, the DNA is TGCGCCAGCAGCCCATCACTAGTTAGTGTCATAGAGCAGTTCTTC. Translation: CASSPSLVSVIEQFF.

J is TRBJ2-5 and V is TRBV5-4; 10 bases are shared with TRBD1. CDR1 and CDR2 from the germline V gene are SGHNT and YYREEE (reference sequence). Losses at the gene ends were 0 bases for V and 2 bases for J; bases not matched to a gene: 1. The CDR3 is made up of 15 amino acids. The CDR3 loop reads CASSLVDRGQETQYF. CDR3 nucleotide sequence: TGTGCCAGCAGCTTGGTGGACAGGGGGCAAGAGACCCAGTACTTC.

The genes are TRBV10-3 and TRBJ1-2, with TRBD1 matching over 7 bases. The CDR3 runs to 13 residues. CDR1 and CDR2 from the germline V gene are ENHRY and SYGVKD. Unmatched junction bases numbered 5, after V lost 2 bases and J lost 8 bases. CDR3 bases: TGTGCCATCAGTGAGGGCAGGGGGGCCGGCTACACCTTC. Amino acid sequence: CAISEGRGAGYTF.

The chain is built from TRBV27 and TRBJ2-4; D might be TRBD1 (5 bases). Germline CDR1 reads MNHEY; CDR2 reads SMNVEV (reference sequence). The ends were cut back, 5 bases at V and 2 bases at J, with 13 bases in the middle. The CDR3 has 15 residues. For the CDR3, the DNA is TGTGCCAGCAGTCCCAGGGTTGGAACCAAAAACATTCAGTACTTC. Protein: CASSPRVGTKNIQYF.